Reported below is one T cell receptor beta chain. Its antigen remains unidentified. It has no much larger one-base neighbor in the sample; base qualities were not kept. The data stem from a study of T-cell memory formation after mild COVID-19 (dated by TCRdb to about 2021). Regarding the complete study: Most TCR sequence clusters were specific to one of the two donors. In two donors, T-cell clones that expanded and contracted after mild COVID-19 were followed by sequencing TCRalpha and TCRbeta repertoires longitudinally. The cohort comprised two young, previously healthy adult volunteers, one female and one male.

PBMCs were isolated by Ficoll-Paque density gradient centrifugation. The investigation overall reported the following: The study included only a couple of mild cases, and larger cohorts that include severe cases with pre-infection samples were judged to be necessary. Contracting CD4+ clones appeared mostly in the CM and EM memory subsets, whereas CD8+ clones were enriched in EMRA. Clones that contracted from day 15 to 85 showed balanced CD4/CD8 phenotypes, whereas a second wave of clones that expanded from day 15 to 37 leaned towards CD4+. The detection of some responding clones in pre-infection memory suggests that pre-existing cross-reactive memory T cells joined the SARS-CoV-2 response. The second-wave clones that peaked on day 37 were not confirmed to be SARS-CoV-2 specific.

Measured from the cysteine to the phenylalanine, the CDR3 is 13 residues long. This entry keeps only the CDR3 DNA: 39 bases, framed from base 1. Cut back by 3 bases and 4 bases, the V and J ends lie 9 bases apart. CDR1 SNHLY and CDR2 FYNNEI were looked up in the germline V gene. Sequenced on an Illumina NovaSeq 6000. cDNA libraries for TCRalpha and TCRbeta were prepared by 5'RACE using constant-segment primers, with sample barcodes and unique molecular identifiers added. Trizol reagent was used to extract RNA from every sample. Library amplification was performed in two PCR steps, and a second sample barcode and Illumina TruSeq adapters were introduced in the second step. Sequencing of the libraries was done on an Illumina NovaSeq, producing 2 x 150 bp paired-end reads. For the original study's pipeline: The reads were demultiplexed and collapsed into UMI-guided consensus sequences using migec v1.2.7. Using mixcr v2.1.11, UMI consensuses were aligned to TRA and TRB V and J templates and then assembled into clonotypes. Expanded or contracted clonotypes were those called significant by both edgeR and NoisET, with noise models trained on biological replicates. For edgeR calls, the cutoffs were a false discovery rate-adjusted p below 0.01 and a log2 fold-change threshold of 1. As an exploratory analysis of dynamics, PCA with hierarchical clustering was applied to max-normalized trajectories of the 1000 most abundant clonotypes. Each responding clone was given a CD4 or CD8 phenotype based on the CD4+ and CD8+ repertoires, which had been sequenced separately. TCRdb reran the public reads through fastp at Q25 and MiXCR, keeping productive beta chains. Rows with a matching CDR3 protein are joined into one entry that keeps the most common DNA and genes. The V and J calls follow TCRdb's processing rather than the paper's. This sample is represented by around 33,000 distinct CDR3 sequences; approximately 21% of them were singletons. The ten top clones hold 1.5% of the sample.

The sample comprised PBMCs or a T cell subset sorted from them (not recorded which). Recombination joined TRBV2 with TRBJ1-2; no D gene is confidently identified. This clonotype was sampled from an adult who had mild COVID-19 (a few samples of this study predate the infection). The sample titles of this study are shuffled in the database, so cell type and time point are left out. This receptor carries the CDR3 CASSDRAIYGYTF. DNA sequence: TGTGCCAGCAGTGACCGGGCGATCTATGGCTACACCTTC.